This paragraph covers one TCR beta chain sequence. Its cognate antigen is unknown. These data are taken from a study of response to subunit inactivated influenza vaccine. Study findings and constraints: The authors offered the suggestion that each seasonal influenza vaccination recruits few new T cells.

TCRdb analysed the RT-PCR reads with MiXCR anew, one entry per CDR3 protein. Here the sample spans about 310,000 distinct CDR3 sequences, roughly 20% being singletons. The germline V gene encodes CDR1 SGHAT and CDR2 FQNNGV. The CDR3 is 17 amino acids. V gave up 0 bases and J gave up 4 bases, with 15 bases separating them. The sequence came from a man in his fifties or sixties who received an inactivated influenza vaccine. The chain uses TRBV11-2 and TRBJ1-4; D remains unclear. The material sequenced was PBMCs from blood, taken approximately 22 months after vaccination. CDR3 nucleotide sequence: TGTGCCAGCAGCTTAGATGGTTTAGGACGGATTAATGAAAAACTGTTTTTT. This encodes CASSLDGLGRINEKLFF.